A selection of T cell receptor beta chains follows, all from one sample in a study of CD8 T cells in Susac syndrome. One entry per CDR3 protein, called by TCRdb with MiXCR from the immunoSEQ multiplex PCR reads. The sample shows about 180,000 distinct CDR3 sequences, roughly 94% of them seen only once. The sequencing input was CD4+ T cells from PBMCs. All receptors come from a human donor with Susac syndrome. The CDR3 runs from the conserved cysteine through the conserved F or W. The order of the fields is V gene, clone size, D gene, J gene, CDR3 DNA, CDR3 protein. D genes are given only for firm matches. Only some rows state a clone size, as once, few, many or a class for expanded clones.

V gene: TRBV29-1
clone size: NA
D gene: TRBD2
J gene: TRBJ2-1
CDR3 DNA: TGCAGCGTCGCGGGACTAGCGGTTCACAATGAGCAGTTCTTC
CDR3 protein: CSVAGLAVHNEQFF

V gene: TRBV7-9
clone size: NA
D gene: NA
J gene: TRBJ2-4
CDR3 DNA: TGTGCCAGCAGCTCCGGGACTGGAAAAAACATTCAGTACTTC
CDR3 protein: CASSSGTGKNIQYF

V gene: TRBV30
clone size: NA
D gene: NA
J gene: TRBJ2-4
CDR3 DNA: TGTGCCTGGAGTACGGGACGCCTTGCAAGAGGCATTCAGTACTTC
CDR3 protein: CAWSTGRLARGIQYF

V gene: TRBV29-1
clone size: NA
D gene: NA
J gene: TRBJ1-1
CDR3 DNA: TGCAGCGTTGTAGTTCGAGGTTCTGACACTGAAGCTTTCTTT
CDR3 protein: CSVVVRGSDTEAFF

V gene: TRBV20-1
clone size: NA
D gene: TRBD2
J gene: TRBJ2-1
CDR3 DNA: TGCAGTGCTAGACGAGCGGGGGGGCCGAATGAGCAGTTCTTC
CDR3 protein: CSARRAGGPNEQFF

V gene: TRBV20-1
clone size: NA
D gene: NA
J gene: TRBJ2-2
CDR3 DNA: TGCAGTGCTAGACCCGGGCACGGCACCGGGGAGCTGTTTTTT
CDR3 protein: CSARPGHGTGELFF

V gene: TRBV7-2
clone size: NA
D gene: TRBD1
J gene: TRBJ2-1
CDR3 DNA: TGTGCCAGCAGCCGTAGACAGGGTCTAAAGCAGTTCTTC
CDR3 protein: CASSRRQGLKQFF

V gene: TRBV3-1
clone size: NA
D gene: TRBD1
J gene: TRBJ2-7
CDR3 DNA: TGTGCCAGCAGCCCCGACAGGGACGCCTCCTACGAGCAGTACTTC
CDR3 protein: CASSPDRDASYEQYF

V gene: TRBV18
clone size: NA
D gene: NA
J gene: TRBJ2-5
CDR3 DNA: TGTGCCAGCTCACCGGGCGCCGGCCCACAAGAGACCCAGTACTTC
CDR3 protein: CASSPGAGPQETQYF

V gene: TRBV9
clone size: NA
D gene: NA
J gene: TRBJ1-1
CDR3 DNA: TGTGCCAGCAGCTCCCTACAGGGAATGAACACTGAAGCTTTCTTT
CDR3 protein: CASSSLQGMNTEAFF

V gene: TRBV5-1
clone size: NA
D gene: TRBD1
J gene: TRBJ1-2
CDR3 DNA: TGCGCCAGCAGCCTCGGACAGGGGGACTATGGCTACACCTTC
CDR3 protein: CASSLGQGDYGYTF

V gene: TRBV5-4
clone size: NA
D gene: NA
J gene: TRBJ1-3
CDR3 DNA: TGTGCCAGCAGCCACAGGGAAAAATCCGGAAACACCATATATTTT
CDR3 protein: CASSHREKSGNTIYF

V gene: TRBV6-1
clone size: NA
D gene: NA
J gene: TRBJ2-7
CDR3 DNA: TGTGCCAGCAGCGAAAGTTCGTCGTACGAGCAGTACTTC
CDR3 protein: CASSESSSYEQYF

V gene: TRBV21-1
clone size: NA
D gene: NA
J gene: TRBJ1-1
CDR3 DNA: TGTGCCAGCAGCAAAGTGTGGGGGGCGCACACTGAAGCTTTCTTT
CDR3 protein: CASSKVWGAHTEAFF

V gene: TRBV21-1
clone size: NA
D gene: NA
J gene: TRBJ1-2
CDR3 DNA: TGTGCCAGCAGCAAAGGGGGTGACCACTATGGCTACACCTTC
CDR3 protein: CASSKGGDHYGYTF

V gene: TRBV5-8
clone size: NA
D gene: NA
J gene: TRBJ1-1
CDR3 DNA: TGTGCCAGCAGCTTCCAGGGGCGGAACACTGAAGCTTTCTTT
CDR3 protein: CASSFQGRNTEAFF

V gene: TRBV20-1
clone size: NA
D gene: TRBD1
J gene: TRBJ2-7
CDR3 DNA: TGCAGTGCTAGGCATGGACAGGGGAAAGAGCAGTACTTC
CDR3 protein: CSARHGQGKEQYF

V gene: TRBV9
clone size: NA
D gene: NA
J gene: TRBJ2-1
CDR3 DNA: TGTGCCAGCAGCGTAGAGTCAGGCTCCTACAATGAGCAGTTCTTC
CDR3 protein: CASSVESGSYNEQFF

V gene: TRBV14
clone size: NA
D gene: NA
J gene: TRBJ2-7
CDR3 DNA: TGTGCCAGCAGCCAAGCAGGACCCTACGAGCAGTACTTC
CDR3 protein: CASSQAGPYEQYF

V gene: TRBV11-2
clone size: NA
D gene: TRBD1
J gene: TRBJ1-1
CDR3 DNA: TGTGCCAGCAGCTTAGTTGCAGGGGGTGAAGCTTTCTTT
CDR3 protein: CASSLVAGGEAFF

V gene: TRBV18
clone size: once
D gene: TRBD2
J gene: TRBJ2-5
CDR3 DNA: TGTGCCAGCTCACCACAGACGGGAGGGCGCTCGGAGACCCAGTACTTC
CDR3 protein: CASSPQTGGRSETQYF

V gene: TRBV5-4
clone size: NA
D gene: TRBD1
J gene: TRBJ1-1
CDR3 DNA: TGTGCCAGCAGCTCCCCGGGACAGGGAGCCACTGAAGCTTTCTTT
CDR3 protein: CASSSPGQGATEAFF

V gene: TRBV4-1
clone size: NA
D gene: TRBD1
J gene: TRBJ1-5
CDR3 DNA: TGCGCCAGCAGCCAAGAATACTATCGGACAGGGCCTCAGCCCCAGCATTTT
CDR3 protein: CASSQEYYRTGPQPQHF

V gene: TRBV28
clone size: NA
D gene: NA
J gene: TRBJ2-7
CDR3 DNA: TGTGCCAGCACCGGCAAAGAGGCTCTCCGGACTGCCGAGCAGTACTTC
CDR3 protein: CASTGKEALRTAEQYF

V gene: TRBV30
clone size: NA
D gene: NA
J gene: TRBJ2-3
CDR3 DNA: TGTGCCTGGAGCTCCTTCGACGGCACAGATACGCAGTATTTT
CDR3 protein: CAWSSFDGTDTQYF

V gene: TRBV5-1
clone size: once
D gene: NA
J gene: TRBJ2-1
CDR3 DNA: TGCGCCAGCAGCTTGACAGAGTACAATGAGCAGTTCTTC
CDR3 protein: CASSLTEYNEQFF

V gene: TRBV28
clone size: NA
D gene: TRBD1
J gene: TRBJ1-1
CDR3 DNA: TGTGCCGGGAACAGGGGCACTGAAGCTTTCTTT
CDR3 protein: CAGNRGTEAFF

V gene: TRBV20-1
clone size: NA
D gene: NA
J gene: TRBJ2-7
CDR3 DNA: TGCAGTGCTCAAAGAGGGGGGACAAGCGACGAGCAGTACTTC
CDR3 protein: CSAQRGGTSDEQYF

V gene: TRBV12-3/TRBV12-4
clone size: NA
D gene: NA
J gene: TRBJ2-3
CDR3 DNA: TGTGCCAGCAGCTCCGAGTCTGGAGATACGCAGTATTTT
CDR3 protein: CASSSESGDTQYF

V gene: TRBV20-1
clone size: NA
D gene: TRBD1
J gene: TRBJ2-5
CDR3 DNA: TGCAGTGCTCAGACAGGGTGGCAAGAGACCCAGTACTTC
CDR3 protein: CSAQTGWQETQYF

V gene: TRBV5-1
clone size: NA
D gene: NA
J gene: TRBJ1-1
CDR3 DNA: TGCGCCAGCAGCTTGTCGGGAGGGTTTGTGAACACTGAAGCTTTCTTT
CDR3 protein: CASSLSGGFVNTEAFF

V gene: TRBV28
clone size: NA
D gene: NA
J gene: TRBJ2-7
CDR3 DNA: TGTGCCAGCAGACCCTCAGGTCAGGCTGCCTACGAGCAGTACTTC
CDR3 protein: CASRPSGQAAYEQYF

V gene: TRBV5-6
clone size: NA
D gene: TRBD2
J gene: TRBJ2-7
CDR3 DNA: TGTGCCAGCAGCTCACTAGCGGGAGAGAAGGAGCAGTACTTC
CDR3 protein: CASSSLAGEKEQYF

V gene: TRBV29-1
clone size: NA
D gene: NA
J gene: TRBJ1-1
CDR3 DNA: TGCAGCGTTGTGGCAGGGGTCGACACTGAAGCTTTCTTT
CDR3 protein: CSVVAGVDTEAFF

V gene: TRBV29-1
clone size: NA
D gene: NA
J gene: TRBJ2-3
CDR3 DNA: TGCAGCGTTGAACAGGGCCCAGATACGCAGTATTTT
CDR3 protein: CSVEQGPDTQYF